The 30 T cell receptor beta chains reported below all come from one sample, sequenced in a study of identical twins. Using its own MiXCR run on the 5' RACE reads, TCRdb lists one record per CDR3 protein. The table records 1.5 million to 2 million distinct CDR3 sequences, about 30% of them present only once. Source material: cord blood. The receptor set was obtained from a newborn girl in good health.

The V call is TRBV29-1, the J call TRBJ1-6; 8 bases map to TRBD1. The CDR3 is 14 residues long. Germline loops: CDR1 SQVTM, CDR2 ANQGSEA. Trimming cost V 4 bases and J 7 bases; bases outside gene matches: 6. The CDR3 spells CSVGIRTGNSPLHF. In DNA form, the CDR3 reads TGCAGCGTTGGAATCAGGACAGGGAATTCACCCCTCCACTTT.

A few counts support this clonotype. This rearrangement joins TRBV7-9 to TRBJ2-4; D gene ambiguous. The DNA end is more similar to TRBJ2-7, so the J call may be wrong. This CDR3 is 14 amino acids long. Germline V CDR1 and CDR2: SEHNR, FQNEAQ (reference sequence). The CDR3 sequence is CASSLELLGHEQYF. The CDR3 DNA reads TGTGCCAGCAGCTTAGAGTTATTAGGGCACGAGCAGTACTTC.

This clonotype appeared a few times. CDR3 region: CASIGDGLYGYTF. CDR3 DNA sequence: TGCGCCAGCATCGGAGACGGACTCTATGGCTACACCTTC. The V call is TRBV5-1, the J call TRBJ1-2; D gene ambiguous. V was clipped by 6 bases and J by 4 bases, with 13 bases between them. Germline values: CDR1 SGHRS, CDR2 YFSETQ. The CDR3 is 13 residues long.

This clonotype was recorded at least ten times. The chain has TRBV4-1 and TRBJ2-1, with 8 bases matching TRBD2. Germline V lookup: CDR1 MGHRA, CDR2 YSYEKL. This CDR3 is 19 amino acids long. Trimming removed 4 bases from V and 1 base from J; junction bases left unmatched: 15. The CDR3 bases are TGCGCCAGCAGCCCGAGCGGGAGCCCAGTATTAAGGTCCTACAATGAGCAGTTCTTC. It encodes CASSPSGSPVLRSYNEQFF.

The J gene is TRBJ2-7, the V gene TRBV11-2; D remains unclear. Germline V gene data show CDR1 as SGHAT and CDR2 as FQNNGV. The CDR3 length is 13 residues. V shed 5 bases and J shed 7 bases, with 15 bases lying between them. The CDR3 is CASSPRVDNEQYF. CDR3 in DNA: TGTGCCAGCAGCCCCCGGGTAGACAATGAGCAGTACTTC.

This rearrangement joins TRBV29-1 to TRBJ1-1; tentatively, D is TRBD1 (5 bases). CDR1 is SQVTM and CDR2 is ANQGSEA in the germline V gene. CDR3 length equals 13 residues. V was pared by 7 bases and J by 1 base, with 13 bases between. In nucleotides, the CDR3 is TGCAGCGCCTCCCCTAGGGGGAACACTGAAGCTTTCTTT. It is translated as CSASPRGNTEAFF.

This clonotype showed up just a few times. The chain couples TRBV29-1 to TRBJ1-1; 7 nucleotides match TRBD1. In germline, CDR1 is SQVTM, CDR2 ANQGSEA. The CDR3 extends over 12 amino acids. The junction had 6 bases not matched to a gene; V was cut back by 4 bases and J by 7 bases. This CDR3 reads CSVVVGGVEAFF. DNA for the CDR3: TGCAGCGTTGTGGTAGGGGGCGTTGAAGCTTTCTTT.

There are many counts of this clonotype. This rearrangement joins TRBV28 to TRBJ2-3, with D perhaps given as TRBD1 or TRBD2 (5 bases each). V lost 2 bases and J lost 2, with 14 bases in between. The CDR3 sequence is 16 residues long. The V gene's germline CDR1 is MDHEN and CDR2 SYDVKM. The CDR3 here is CASSLRGRGTTDTQYF. CDR3 nucleotide sequence: TGTGCCAGCAGTTTACGAGGGAGAGGGACCACAGATACGCAGTATTTT.

This clonotype was seen more than once but under ten times. The rearrangement joins TRBV2 to TRBJ2-1; D perhaps matches TRBD2 (5 bases). CDR1 is SNHLY, CDR2 FYNNEI, per germline. This CDR3 has 11 amino acids. Trimming left V 6 bases short and J 12 bases short, with 12 bases between. The CDR3 here is CASREVIAQFF. The CDR3 nucleotides are TGTGCCAGCAGGGAGGTTATAGCGCAGTTCTTC.

The chain employs TRBV7-8 and TRBJ2-1; D remains ambiguous. V was pared by 8 bases and J by 8 bases, with 22 bases between. This CDR3 has 15 amino acids. Per germline, CDR1 SGHVS and CDR2 FQNEAQ. DNA for the CDR3: TGTGCCAGCGCCACCCGCGCCCACTTGGTCCATGAGCAGTTCTTC. It translates to CASATRAHLVHEQFF.

This rearrangement joins TRBV4-1 to TRBJ1-2, with D possibly matching TRBD1 (5 bases). Trimming took 0 bases from V and 13 from J, leaving 21 bases between them. This CDR3 has 15 residues. The germline V gene has CDR1 MGHRA and CDR2 YSYEKL. CDR3 loop: CASSQDRGTGLPCTF. CDR3 coding DNA: TGCGCCAGCAGCCAAGATCGTGGGACTGGCCTACCCTGCACCTTC.

The chain couples TRBV27 to TRBJ2-1; TRBD1 agrees at 8 bases. Matching the DNA end better, TRBJ2-7 makes the J call doubtful. This CDR3 is 15 amino acids long. Germline CDR1 and CDR2: MNHEY and SMNVEV (reference sequence). Here the CDR3 DNA reads TGTGCCAGCAGAGTGAGCAGGGGGCGTAACAATGAGCAGTACTTC. As protein: CASRVSRGRNNEQYF.

The chain joins TRBV20-1 to TRBJ2-5; the D gene is possibly TRBD1 (6 bases). From germline, CDR1 is DFQATT and CDR2 SNEGSKA (reference sequence). V gave up 8 bases and J gave up 3 bases, with 19 bases separating them. The CDR3 runs to 14 residues. The DNA for the CDR3 is TGCAGTCTTATCCGAGGACAGCTGAAAGAGACCCAGTACTTC. It is translated as CSLIRGQLKETQYF.

This clonotype was counted between two and nine times. The chain recombines TRBV27 with TRBJ2-3, with TRBD1 identical over 9 bases. Germline V CDR1 and CDR2: MNHEY, SMNVEV (reference sequence). Trimming cost V 5 bases and J 4 bases; bases outside gene matches: 25. The CDR3 length is 21 residues. CDR3 DNA sequence: TGTGCCAGCAGTACCCGGTCCCCGACAGGGGGAGGAGGGGCTCCACCAGATACGCAGTATTTT. This sequence encodes CASSTRSPTGGGGAPPDTQYF.

This clonotype was recorded only once. The genes are TRBV21-1 and TRBJ2-3; the D call TRBD1 from the table was never checked on the DNA. TRBV21-1 is listed as a pseudogene. The CDR3 contains 16 residues. This chain's CDR3 is CASSKVRGGATDTQYF. The CDR3 region has the DNA TGTGCCAGCAGCAAAGTAAGAGGGGGGGCGACAGATACGCAGTATTTT.

Remarks on this clonotype: A much bigger clone sits one base away, suggesting this may be a read error. The gene calls are TRBV7-2 and TRBJ1-2; TRBD1 aligns across 7 bases. The CDR3 sequence is 14 residues long. Germline-derived CDR1 and CDR2 are SGHTA and FQGNSA. J lost 0 bases, V lost 6 bases, and 4 bases had no gene match. The CDR3 region is CASSWGQPNYGYTF. As DNA, the CDR3 is TGTGCCAGCAGTTGGGGACAGCCTAACTATGGCTACACCTTC.

The chain combines TRBV5-1 with TRBJ1-1; 10 nucleotides match TRBD1. The CDR3 covers 19 residues. Germline V gene lookup returns CDR1 SGHRS and CDR2 YFSETQ. The junction had 18 bases not matched to a gene; V was cut back by 4 bases and J by 3 bases. CDR3 sequence reads: CASSPRQGAVGRYYTEAFF. CDR3 nucleotides: TGCGCCAGCAGCCCGAGACAGGGGGCGGTGGGGCGGTATTACACTGAAGCTTTCTTT.

In the case of this clonotype: This clone may be a read error of a much larger clone one base away. The chain is built from TRBV20-1 and TRBJ2-1; 8 bases agree with TRBD2. The CDR3 consists of 16 residues. V was pared by 5 bases and J by 2 bases, with 11 bases of the junction left unmatched. The germline CDR1 and CDR2 sequences are DFQATT and SNEGSKA (reference sequence). The CDR3 region is CSASTSRSGAYNEQFF. For the CDR3, the DNA is TGCAGTGCTTCCACCTCCCGTAGCGGGGCCTACAATGAGCAGTTCTTC.

This clonotype was seen repeatedly, ten times or more. The chain links TRBV18 to TRBJ1-1, with TRBD1 matching over 8 bases. Germline-derived CDR1 and CDR2 are KGHSH and LQKENI. This CDR3 is 13 amino acids long. Germline trimming cut 8 bases from V and 4 bases from J; bases unmatched to any gene: 6. CDR3 sequence (DNA): TGTGCCAGCAGCCCTGACAGGGGCACTGAAGCTTTCTTT. It is translated as CASSPDRGTEAFF.

The chain has TRBV21-1 and TRBJ2-2; TRBD1 was called by the table and not checked on the DNA. TRBV21-1 is a known pseudogene. This CDR3 region has 19 residues. The CDR3 coding sequence is TGTGCCAGCAGCAAATCTTTCGGGACAGGGGGCACGAACACCGGGGAGCTGTTTTTT. This translates into CASSKSFGTGGTNTGELFF.

This clonotype turned up a few times. One base away lies a much larger clone, so this may be a sequencing read error. This sequence joins TRBV20-1 and TRBJ2-4, with 10 bases lining up with TRBD2. There are 13 residues in the CDR3. The V segment lost 7 bases and the J segment 1 base; nucleotides outside the gene matches: 1. The germline V gene encodes CDR1 DFQATT and CDR2 SNEGSKA (reference sequence). Here the CDR3 DNA reads TGCAGTGGTAGCGGGGGGGCCAAAAACATTCAGTACTTC. It specifies CSGSGGAKNIQYF.

This clonotype has a handful of counts. J is TRBJ2-3 and V is TRBV14, with D perhaps TRBD1 (5 bases). The germline V gene has CDR1 SGHDN and CDR2 FVKESK. Trimming stripped 0 bases from V and 6 bases from J, with 13 bases between. This CDR3 is 15 amino acids long. The CDR3 reads CASSQDLSRVDTQYF. The CDR3 DNA sequence: TGTGCCAGCAGCCAAGATCTGAGCAGGGTGGATACGCAGTATTTT.

This clonotype was observed a handful of times. This rearrangement joins TRBV20-1 to TRBJ2-7, with TRBD1 as a possible D gene (6 bases). This CDR3 has 13 residues. V was pared by 3 bases and J by 4 bases, with 13 bases between. Germline CDR1 and CDR2: DFQATT and SNEGSKA (reference sequence). The chain's CDR3 is CSASRDTVYEQYF. In DNA form, the CDR3 reads TGCAGTGCTAGCCGGGACACGGTTTACGAGCAGTACTTC.

A few counts support this clonotype. The V gene is TRBV2, the J gene TRBJ2-5, with TRBD1 identical over 9 bases. The J call is uncertain, as TRBJ2-7 better fits the DNA end. Germline V CDR1 and CDR2: SNHLY, FYNNEI. The CDR3 has 13 amino acids. In DNA form, the CDR3 reads TGTGCCAGCATCGGGACAGGGTTGTACGAGCAGTACTTC. The encoded protein is CASIGTGLYEQYF.

As for this clonotype: Sequence at one end of the junction differs from germline and may be a read error. The V gene is TRBV7-7, the J gene TRBJ2-1, with 11 positions matching TRBD1. The CDR3 loop spans 17 amino acids. CDR1 and CDR2 (germline): SSHAT, FNYEAQ (reference sequence). In DNA, the CDR3 is TGTGCTAGCAGCCCGCTACCAGGGACAGGGGGCTACAATGAGCAGTTCTTC. It codes for CASSPLPGTGGYNEQFF.

This clonotype was observed a handful of times. The chain has TRBV20-1 and TRBJ2-1; TRBD2 matches 10 bases. Trimming took 4 bases from V and 5 from J; bases not matched to a gene: 5. Germline V gene lookup returns CDR1 DFQATT and CDR2 SNEGSKA (reference sequence). The CDR3 consists of 14 residues. Here the CDR3 reads CSANKRGGHNEQFF. CDR3 coding DNA: TGCAGTGCTAATAAGCGGGGGGGTCACAATGAGCAGTTCTTC.

This clonotype was observed a handful of times. J is TRBJ1-2 and V is TRBV7-2; D may be TRBD1 (5 bases). The V end was cut by 8 bases, the J end by 1 base, with 14 bases between. Germline CDR1 SGHTA, CDR2 FQGNSA. The CDR3 has 14 residues. The CDR3 spells CASGNDGHNYGYTF. The CDR3 region has the DNA TGTGCCAGCGGCAACGACGGACATAACTATGGCTACACCTTC.

DNA of the CDR3: TGCAGTGCTCATTGGGACAGGGAGAAACTGTTTTTT. It specifies CSAHWDREKLFF. The rearrangement joins TRBV20-1 to TRBJ1-4; 9 bases fit TRBD1. CDR1 and CDR2 from the germline V gene are DFQATT and SNEGSKA (reference sequence). CDR3 length: 12 amino acids. V shed 5 bases and J 11 bases; nucleotides not matched to a gene: 6.

The chain recombines TRBV5-5 with TRBJ1-5; TRBD1 is a possible D gene (5 bases). Trimming stripped 4 bases from V and 7 bases from J, with 12 bases between. Germline values: CDR1 SGHKS, CDR2 YYEKEE (reference sequence). The CDR3 runs 13 residues. The CDR3 sequence: CASSPGWGQPQHF. In DNA form, the CDR3 reads TGTGCCAGCAGCCCAGGGTGGGGGCAGCCCCAGCATTTT.

This clonotype was picked up many times. The rearrangement joins TRBV5-8 to TRBJ2-1; 8 nucleotides agree with TRBD1. V gave up 0 bases and J gave up 0 bases; unmatched junction bases: 2. This CDR3 has 16 residues. Germline V lookup: CDR1 SGHTS, CDR2 YDEGEE. The CDR3 coding sequence is TGTGCCAGCAGCTTGGAGGGGACAGGCTCCTACAATGAGCAGTTCTTC. Translated, it gives CASSLEGTGSYNEQFF.